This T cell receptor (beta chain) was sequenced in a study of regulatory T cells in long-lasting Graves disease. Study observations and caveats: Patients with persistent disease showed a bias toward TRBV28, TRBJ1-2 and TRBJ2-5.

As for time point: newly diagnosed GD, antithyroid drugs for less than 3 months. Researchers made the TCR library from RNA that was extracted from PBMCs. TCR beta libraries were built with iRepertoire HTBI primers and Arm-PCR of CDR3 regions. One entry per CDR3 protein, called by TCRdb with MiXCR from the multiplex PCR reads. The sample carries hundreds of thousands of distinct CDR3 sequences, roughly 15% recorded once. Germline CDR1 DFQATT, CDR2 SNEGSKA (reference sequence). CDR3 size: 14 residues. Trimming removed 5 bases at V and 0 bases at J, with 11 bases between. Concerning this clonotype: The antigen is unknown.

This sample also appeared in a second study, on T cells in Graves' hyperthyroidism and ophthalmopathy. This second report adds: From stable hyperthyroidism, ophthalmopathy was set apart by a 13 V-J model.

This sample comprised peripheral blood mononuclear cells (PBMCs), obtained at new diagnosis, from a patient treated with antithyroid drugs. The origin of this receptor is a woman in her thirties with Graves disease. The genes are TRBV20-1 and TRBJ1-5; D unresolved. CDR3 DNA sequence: TGCAGTGCTGCGACGGTTTATAGCAATCAGCCCCAGCATTTT. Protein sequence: CSAATVYSNQPQHF.